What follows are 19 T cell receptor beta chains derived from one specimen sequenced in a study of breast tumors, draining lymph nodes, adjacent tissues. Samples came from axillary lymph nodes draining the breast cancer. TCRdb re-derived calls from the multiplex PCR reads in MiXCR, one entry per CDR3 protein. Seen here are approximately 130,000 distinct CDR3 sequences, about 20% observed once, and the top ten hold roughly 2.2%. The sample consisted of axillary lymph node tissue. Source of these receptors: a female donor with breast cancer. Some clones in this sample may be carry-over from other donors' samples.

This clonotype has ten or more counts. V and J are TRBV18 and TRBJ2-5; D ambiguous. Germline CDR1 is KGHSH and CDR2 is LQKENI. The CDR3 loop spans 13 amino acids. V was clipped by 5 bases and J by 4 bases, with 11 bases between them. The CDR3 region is CASSATKGETQYF. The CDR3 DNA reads TGTGCCAGCTCAGCGACAAAGGGAGAGACCCAGTACTTC.

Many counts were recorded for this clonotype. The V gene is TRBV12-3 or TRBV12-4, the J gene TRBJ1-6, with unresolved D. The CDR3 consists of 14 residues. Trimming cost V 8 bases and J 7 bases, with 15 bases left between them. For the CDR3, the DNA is TGTGCCAGCGGAAGGACTGTTGTGAATTCACCCCTCCACTTT. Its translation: CASGRTVVNSPLHF.

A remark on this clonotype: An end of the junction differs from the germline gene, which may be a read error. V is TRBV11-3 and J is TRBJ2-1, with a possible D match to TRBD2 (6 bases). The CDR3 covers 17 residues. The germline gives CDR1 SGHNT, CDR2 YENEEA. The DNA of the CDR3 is TGTGCCAGCAGCTTTAGACGGCAAGCGGGCGCCTACAATGAGCAGTCCTTC. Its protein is CASSFRRQAGAYNEQSF.

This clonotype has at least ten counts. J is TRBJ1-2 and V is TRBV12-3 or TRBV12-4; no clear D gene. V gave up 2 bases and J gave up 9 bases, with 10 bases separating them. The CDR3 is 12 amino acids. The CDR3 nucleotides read TGTGCCAGCAGTTTAAGTCGGAGTAGCTACACCTTC. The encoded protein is CASSLSRSSYTF.

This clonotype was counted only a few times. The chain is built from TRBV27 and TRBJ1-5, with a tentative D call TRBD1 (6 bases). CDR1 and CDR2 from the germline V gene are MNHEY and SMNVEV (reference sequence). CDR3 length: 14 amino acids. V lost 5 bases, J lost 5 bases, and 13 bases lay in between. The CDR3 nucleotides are TGTGCCAGCAGTCCACAGGGTGGGGATCAGCCCCAGCATTTT. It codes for CASSPQGGDQPQHF.

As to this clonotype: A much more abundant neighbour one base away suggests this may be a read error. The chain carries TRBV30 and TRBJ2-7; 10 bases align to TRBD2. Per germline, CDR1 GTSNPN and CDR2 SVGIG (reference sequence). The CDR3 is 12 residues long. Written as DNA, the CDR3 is TGTGCCAGGAGTAGGACTAGCGGCGAGCAGTACTTC. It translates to CARSRTSGEQYF.

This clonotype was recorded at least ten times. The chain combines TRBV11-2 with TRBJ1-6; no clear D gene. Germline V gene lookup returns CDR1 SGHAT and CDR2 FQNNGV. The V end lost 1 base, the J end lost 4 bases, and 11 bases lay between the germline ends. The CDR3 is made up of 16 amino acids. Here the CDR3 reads CASSLAATVYNSPLHF. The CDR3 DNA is TGTGCCAGCAGCTTAGCCGCCACAGTTTATAATTCACCCCTCCACTTT.

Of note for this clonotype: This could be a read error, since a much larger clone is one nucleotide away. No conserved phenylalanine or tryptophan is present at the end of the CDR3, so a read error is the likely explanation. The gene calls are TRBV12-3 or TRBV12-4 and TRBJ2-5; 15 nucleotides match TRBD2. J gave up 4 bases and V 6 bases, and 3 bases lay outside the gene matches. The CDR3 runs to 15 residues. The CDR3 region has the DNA TGTGCCAGCAGGCCGGGACTAGCGGGAGGAGAGACCCAGTACTTG. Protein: CASRPGLAGGETQYL.

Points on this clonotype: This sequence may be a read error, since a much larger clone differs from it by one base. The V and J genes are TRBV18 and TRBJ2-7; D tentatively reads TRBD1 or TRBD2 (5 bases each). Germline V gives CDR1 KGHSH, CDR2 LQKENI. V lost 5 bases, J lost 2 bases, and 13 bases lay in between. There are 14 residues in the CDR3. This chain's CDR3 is CASSGAGSPYEQYF. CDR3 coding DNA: TGTGCCAGCTCAGGCGCAGGGAGCCCCTACGAGCAGTACTTC.

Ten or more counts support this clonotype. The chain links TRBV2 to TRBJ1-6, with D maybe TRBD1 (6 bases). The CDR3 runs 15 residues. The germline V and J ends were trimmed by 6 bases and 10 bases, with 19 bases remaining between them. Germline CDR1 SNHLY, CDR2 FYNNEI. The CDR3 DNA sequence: TGTGCCAGCAGACAGAATACAGGGAATGAATCACCCCTCCACTTT. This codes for CASRQNTGNESPLHF.

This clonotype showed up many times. CDR3 residues: CASSLASGPRSETQYF. The CDR3 DNA reads as TGCGCCAGCAGCTTGGCCTCTGGCCCAAGGAGTGAGACCCAGTACTTC. V gene TRBV5-1 combines with J gene TRBJ2-5; D not resolved. Deletions cut 0 bases from V and 5 bases from J, with 17 bases between. The CDR3 loop spans 16 amino acids. The germline V gene has CDR1 SGHRS and CDR2 YFSETQ.

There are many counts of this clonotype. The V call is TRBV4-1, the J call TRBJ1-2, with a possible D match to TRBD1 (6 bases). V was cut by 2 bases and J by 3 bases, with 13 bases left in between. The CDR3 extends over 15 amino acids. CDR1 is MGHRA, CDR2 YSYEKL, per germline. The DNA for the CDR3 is TGCGCCAGCAGCCAATCCCTGGACAGCCACTATGGCTACACCTTC. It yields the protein CASSQSLDSHYGYTF.

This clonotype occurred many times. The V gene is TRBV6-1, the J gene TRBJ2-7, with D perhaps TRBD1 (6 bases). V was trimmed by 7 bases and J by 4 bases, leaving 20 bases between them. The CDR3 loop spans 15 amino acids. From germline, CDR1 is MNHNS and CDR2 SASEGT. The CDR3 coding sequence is TGTGCCAGCAAATCAGGCGGAGGCAGGGGATACGAGCAGTACTTC. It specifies CASKSGGGRGYEQYF.

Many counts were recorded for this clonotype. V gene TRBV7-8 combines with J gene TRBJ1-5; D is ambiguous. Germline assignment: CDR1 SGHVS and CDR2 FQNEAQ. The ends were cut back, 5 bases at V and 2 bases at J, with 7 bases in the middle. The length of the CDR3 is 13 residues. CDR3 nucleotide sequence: TGTGCCAGCAGCGCAGGTCGCAATCAGCCCCAGCATTTT. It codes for CASSAGRNQPQHF.

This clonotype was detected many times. The CDR3 DNA follows: TGCAGTGCTAGCCATCCGGGCCAGAATGAGCAGTTCTTC. Encoded protein: CSASHPGQNEQFF. The V and J genes are TRBV20-1 and TRBJ2-1; D ambiguous. The germline V and J ends were trimmed by 3 bases and 7 bases, with 13 bases remaining between them. Germline lookup yields CDR1 DFQATT and CDR2 SNEGSKA (reference sequence). The CDR3 runs 13 residues.

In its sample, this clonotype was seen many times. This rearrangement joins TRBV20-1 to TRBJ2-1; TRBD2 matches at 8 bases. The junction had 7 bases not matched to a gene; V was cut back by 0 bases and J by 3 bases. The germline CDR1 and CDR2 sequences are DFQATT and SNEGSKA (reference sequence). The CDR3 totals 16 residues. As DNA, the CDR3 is TGCAGTGCTAGAGATAGCGGGCTAGCGGGCTACAATGAGCAGTTCTTC. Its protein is CSARDSGLAGYNEQFF.

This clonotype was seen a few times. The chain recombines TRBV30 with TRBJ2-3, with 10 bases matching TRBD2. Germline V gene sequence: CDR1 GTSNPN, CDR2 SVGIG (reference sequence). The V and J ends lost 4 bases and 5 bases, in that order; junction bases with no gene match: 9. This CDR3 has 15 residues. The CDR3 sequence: CAWTPASGRIDTQYF. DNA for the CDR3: TGTGCCTGGACCCCCGCTAGCGGGAGAATAGATACGCAGTATTTT.

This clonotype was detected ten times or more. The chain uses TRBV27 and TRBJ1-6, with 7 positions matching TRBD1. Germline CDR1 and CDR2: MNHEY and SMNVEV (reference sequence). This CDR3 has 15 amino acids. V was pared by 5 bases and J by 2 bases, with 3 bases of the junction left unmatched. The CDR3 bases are TGTGCCAGCAGTATAGACAGGGCCTATAATTCACCCCTCCACTTT. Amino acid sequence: CASSIDRAYNSPLHF.

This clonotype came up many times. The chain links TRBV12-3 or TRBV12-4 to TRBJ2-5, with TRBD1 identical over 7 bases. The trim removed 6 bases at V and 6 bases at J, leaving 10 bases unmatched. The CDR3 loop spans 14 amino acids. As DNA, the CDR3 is TGTGCCAGCAGAACTAACAGGGGAGAACAGACCCAGTACTTC. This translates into CASRTNRGEQTQYF.